This T cell receptor beta chain was documented in a study of CD8 T cells in ankylosing spondylitis. General observations from the study: Seemingly distinctive of ankylosing spondylitis blood was a TCR beta motif formed by eight highly homologous variants. In reactive arthritis synovial fluid and blood, some motif variants had been reported before. Significant enrichment of disease-linked clones was reportedly seen in matched ankylosing spondylitis synovial fluid.

This clonotype appeared many times. No antigen is known for it. Germline-derived CDR1 and CDR2 are KGHSH and LQKENI. With 2 bases clipped from V and 3 bases from J, the junction kept 3 bases outside the gene matches. CDR3 length: 15 amino acids. Researchers built TCR beta libraries using quantitative 5'-RACE with molecular barcodes. Via MiXCR, TCRdb re-called the 5' RACE reads, giving one row per CDR3 protein. Of 180,000 or so distinct CDR3 sequences in the sample, approximately 10% are singletons; the top ten hold roughly 29%. Sequences were obtained from blood, either unsorted or a sorted T cell fraction (not recorded which). This rearrangement joins TRBV18 to TRBJ2-5; TRBD2 agrees at 10 bases. This clonotype originated in a male donor with ankylosing spondylitis or in good health (not recorded which). The CDR3 DNA sequence: TGTGCCAGCTCACCAGTAGGGACTAGCGAAGAGACCCAGTACTTC. It yields the protein CASSPVGTSEETQYF.